The 24 T cell receptor beta chains below come from one sample, sequenced in a study of CD8 T cells in Susac syndrome (dated by TCRdb to the late 2010s). The library relied on the immunoSEQ multiplex PCR assay. RNA was extracted using the RNeasy kit, and about 0.45 to 1 microgram was reverse transcribed with random hexamers. In-frame beta chains were kept once TCRdb had trimmed the public reads at Q25 with fastp and called clones with MiXCR. Rows matching on CDR3 protein sequence are summarized as one entry with the most common DNA and genes. The sample table contains some 400,000 distinct CDR3 sequences; only one count was recorded for approximately 89% of them. Together, the top ten hold around 0.12% of the sample. The sequenced sample was CD8+ T cells from PBMCs. The receptors stem from a human donor with multiple sclerosis.

V gene TRBV5-1 combines with J gene TRBJ2-7, with 8 positions matching TRBD1. CDR3 size: 15 residues. Trimming took 1 base from V and 2 from J; bases not matched to a gene: 5. Germline V gene lookup returns CDR1 SGHRS and CDR2 YFSETQ. CDR3 nucleotides: TGCGCCAGCAGCTTGTTTCCAGGGGGCGCCTACGAGCAGTACTTC. It specifies CASSLFPGGAYEQYF. Supplemented by reference TRBV5-1 and TRBJ2-7, the full variable domain reads KAGVTQTPRYLIKTRGQQVTLSCSPISGHRSVSWYQQTPGQGLQFLFEYFSETQRNKGNFPGRFSGRQFSNSRSEMNVSTLELGDSALYLCASSLFPGGAYEQYFGPGTRLTVT.

This clonotype came up a few times. The chain uses TRBV27 and TRBJ1-1; no clear D gene. Trimming removed 3 bases from V and 6 bases from J, with 11 bases in between. The CDR3 is 13 amino acids. The germline V gene encodes CDR1 MNHEY and CDR2 SMNVEV (reference sequence). The CDR3, as DNA: TGTGCCAGCAGTTTCGGTGGAAGCGCTGAAGCTTTCTTT. Protein product: CASSFGGSAEAFF.

The chain uses TRBV7-2 and TRBJ1-6; no clear D gene. V was trimmed by 1 base and J by 6 bases, leaving 10 bases between them. CDR1 is SGHTA, CDR2 FQGNSA, per germline. The CDR3 contains 15 residues. The CDR3, as DNA: TGTGCCAGCAGCTTAGACGTGCTGGGTAATTCACCCCTCCACTTT. It yields the protein CASSLDVLGNSPLHF.

This clonotype came up once. This chain uses TRBV28 with TRBJ2-1, with 8 bases that match TRBD2. This CDR3 spans 15 amino acids. Germline values: CDR1 MDHEN, CDR2 SYDVKM. The V and J ends lost 2 bases and 5 bases, in that order; junction bases with no gene match: 5. For the CDR3, the DNA is TGTGCCAGCAGTTTAGAGCGGGAGAGAAACAATGAGCAGTTCTTC. Its protein product is CASSLERERNNEQFF.

This sequence joins TRBV10-3 and TRBJ2-3; 7 bases fit TRBD2. The junction had 11 bases not matched to a gene; V was cut back by 2 bases and J by 3 bases. Germline CDR1 reads ENHRY; CDR2 reads SYGVKD. This CDR3 has 17 residues. For the CDR3, the DNA is TGTGCCATCAGTGAGACCGTAACGGGACTAAAAACAGATACGCAGTATTTT. It encodes CAISETVTGLKTDTQYF.

The chain employs TRBV5-1 and TRBJ2-6, with D unresolved. Germline CDR1 and CDR2: SGHRS and YFSETQ. V lost 5 bases and J 0 bases, leaving 6 bases between the germline ends. The CDR3 length is 14 residues. The CDR3 loop is CASSTPSGANVLTF. The CDR3, as DNA: TGCGCCAGCAGTACCCCCTCTGGGGCCAACGTCCTGACTTTC.

This clonotype was detected a few times. The chain links TRBV5-1 to TRBJ2-7; 10 bases match TRBD1. V dropped 3 bases and J dropped 6; count of bases not matched to a gene: 6. Germline CDR1 and CDR2: SGHRS and YFSETQ. CDR3 length: 14 residues. The CDR3 spells CASSSRDRGIEQYF. The CDR3 nucleotides are TGCGCCAGCAGCTCCCGGGACAGGGGTATCGAGCAGTACTTC.

A few counts support this clonotype. This rearrangement joins TRBV6-4 to TRBJ2-1; D perhaps matches TRBD1 (7 bases). Germline CDR1 is MRHNA and CDR2 is SNTAGT. This CDR3 has 11 amino acids. V dropped 8 bases and J dropped 6 bases, with 8 bases sitting between them. CDR3 nucleotides: TGTGCCAGCCAGGGGGGCAATGAGCAGTTCTTC. It translates to CASQGGNEQFF.

V gene TRBV11-1 combines with J gene TRBJ1-2; a weak D match, TRBD1 (6 bases). Trimming cost V 5 bases and J 1 base, with 29 bases left between them. The CDR3 is 20 residues long. The germline V gene encodes CDR1 SGHAT and CDR2 FQDESV (reference sequence). The CDR3 protein is CASSPSLGAAINPVNYGYTF. The DNA for the CDR3 is TGTGCCAGCAGCCCCAGCCTGGGGGCGGCAATTAATCCGGTTAACTATGGCTACACCTTC.

The chain has TRBV12-3 or TRBV12-4 and TRBJ1-2; D is unresolved. Deletions cut 1 base from V and 6 bases from J, with 12 bases between. The CDR3 has 14 residues. Written as DNA, the CDR3 is TGTGCCAGCAGTTTAGGGCAGGATTTTGATGGCTACACCTTC. Its protein is CASSLGQDFDGYTF.

CDR3 region: CASSPHIAGGPGNEQFF. CDR3 DNA: TGTGCCAGCAGCCCACATATAGCGGGAGGTCCGGGCAATGAGCAGTTCTTC. V usage is TRBV11-2 and J usage is TRBJ2-1; 10 bases are shared with TRBD2. This CDR3 is built from 17 residues. Trimming took 5 bases from V and 6 from J; bases not matched to a gene: 13. From germline, CDR1 is SGHAT and CDR2 FQNNGV. The whole variable domain, filled in from reference TRBV11-2 and TRBJ2-1, reads EAGVAQSPRYKIIEKRQSVAFWCNPISGHATLYWYQQILGQGPKLLIQFQNNGVVDDSQLPKDRFSAERLKGVDSTLKIQPAKLEDSAVYLCASSPHIAGGPGNEQFFGPGTRLTVL.

This sequence joins TRBV4-1 and TRBJ1-1; TRBD1 matches at 8 bases. V lost 4 bases to trimming and J lost 1 base; unmatched junction nucleotides: 8. Germline-derived CDR1 and CDR2 are MGHRA and YSYEKL. This CDR3 spans 16 amino acids. The CDR3 coding sequence is TGCGCCAGCAGCCCAGGGTCCGGGACAGGGAACACTGAAGCTTTCTTT. This translates into CASSPGSGTGNTEAFF.

The chain links TRBV7-9 to TRBJ2-1, with 7 bases aligning to TRBD2. The CDR3 is made up of 15 amino acids. The germline CDR1 and CDR2 sequences are SEHNR and FQNEAQ (reference sequence). Losses at the gene ends were 4 bases for V and 4 bases for J; bases not matched to a gene: 7. CDR3 loop: CASSSRTSAYNEQFF. The CDR3 DNA sequence: TGTGCCAGCAGCTCCCGCACTAGCGCTTACAATGAGCAGTTCTTC.

The CDR3 is CASSLLGGAEGQYF. In nucleotides, the CDR3 is TGTGCCAGCAGTTTACTCGGGGGGGCAGAGGGTCAGTACTTC. This chain joins TRBV27 and TRBJ2-4; 8 bases are shared with TRBD2. The junction had 9 bases not matched to a gene; V was cut back by 2 bases and J by 12 bases. CDR1 and CDR2 (germline): MNHEY, SMNVEV (reference sequence). The CDR3 contains 14 residues.

This sequence joins TRBV6-5 and TRBJ2-7; TRBD1 might be the D (6 bases). Germline CDR1 MNHEY, CDR2 SVGAGI. CDR3 size: 15 residues. Between the trimmed V and J ends, which lost 6 bases and 2 bases, there was a span of 17 bases. The CDR3 DNA follows: TGTGCCAGCAGGAGTACAGGGTTGAGCCCCTACGAGCAGTACTTC. It translates to CASRSTGLSPYEQYF.

This chain connects TRBV20-1 to TRBJ2-7; the match to TRBD1 covers 7 bases. This CDR3 region has 14 residues. V dropped 1 base and J dropped 0; count of bases not matched to a gene: 3. CDR1 is DFQATT and CDR2 is SNEGSKA in the germline V gene (reference sequence). This CDR3 reads CSARGDRVSYEQYF. The CDR3 nucleotides read TGCAGTGCTAGAGGGGACAGAGTCTCCTACGAGCAGTACTTC.

The chain recombines TRBV4-1 with TRBJ2-7; weak D call: TRBD2 (7 bases). The ends were cut back, 3 bases at V and 2 bases at J, with 20 bases in the middle. The CDR3 contains 17 residues. Germline lookup yields CDR1 MGHRA and CDR2 YSYEKL. In DNA form, the CDR3 reads TGCGCCAGCAGCCAGATCGGCGGGGGCCTTCAACCCTACGAGCAGTACTTC. Protein sequence: CASSQIGGGLQPYEQYF.

This chain uses TRBV29-1 with TRBJ2-1, with no clear D. CDR1 and CDR2 (germline): SQVTM, ANQGSEA. CDR3 length equals 11 residues. Trimming stripped 1 base from V and 7 bases from J, with 5 bases between. CDR3 in DNA: TGCAGCGTTGAAGTAATGAATGAGCAGTTCTTC. This translates into CSVEVMNEQFF.

J is TRBJ2-7 and V is TRBV7-9, with 8 bases that match TRBD1. The CDR3 is 14 residues long. V dropped 4 bases and J dropped 4; count of bases not matched to a gene: 6. Germline V gene lookup returns CDR1 SEHNR and CDR2 FQNEAQ (reference sequence). The CDR3 nucleotides are TGTGCCAGCAGCTCCCGGGACAGGATATACGAGCAGTACTTC. Translating it yields CASSSRDRIYEQYF.

The J gene is TRBJ2-5, the V gene TRBV7-9; unclear D gene. Trimming shortened V by 3 bases and J by 2 bases, and 10 bases separated the two germline ends. There are 14 residues in the CDR3. CDR1 and CDR2 (germline): SEHNR, FQNEAQ (reference sequence). CDR3 region: CASSLGPLQETQYF. The CDR3 nucleotides are TGTGCCAGCAGCTTGGGTCCACTACAAGAGACCCAGTACTTC.

V and J are TRBV3-1 and TRBJ2-1; D is unclear. This CDR3 comprises 16 residues. The V end was cut by 3 bases, the J end by 4 bases, with 16 bases between. From germline, CDR1 is LGHDT and CDR2 YNNKEL (reference sequence). The CDR3 sequence is CASSQYWRHDYNEQFF. The CDR3 DNA follows: TGTGCCAGCAGCCAGTATTGGCGACACGATTACAATGAGCAGTTCTTC.

V and J are TRBV12-3 or TRBV12-4 and TRBJ1-4; 9 positions agree with TRBD1. V gave up 6 bases and J gave up 7 bases; unmatched junction bases: 6. This CDR3 contains 14 residues. This CDR3 reads CASRMGQGSEKLFF. The CDR3 coding sequence is TGTGCCAGCAGGATGGGACAGGGAAGTGAAAAACTGTTTTTT.

V and J are TRBV18 and TRBJ2-5; no reliable D call. The CDR3 has 15 amino acids. Trimming removed 2 bases from V and 1 base from J, with 11 bases in between. Germline V gene data show CDR1 as KGHSH and CDR2 as LQKENI. The CDR3, as DNA: TGTGCCAGCTCACCAGGGGAAGAACCCCAAGAGACCCAGTACTTC. It encodes CASSPGEEPQETQYF.

V gene TRBV4-1 combines with J gene TRBJ2-2; no definite D call. Trimming left V 4 bases short and J 3 bases short, with 9 bases between. CDR3 length: 14 amino acids. Per germline, CDR1 MGHRA and CDR2 YSYEKL. In DNA form, the CDR3 reads TGCGCCAGCAGCCCCCCGGTACACACCGGGGAGCTGTTTTTT. Encoded protein: CASSPPVHTGELFF.